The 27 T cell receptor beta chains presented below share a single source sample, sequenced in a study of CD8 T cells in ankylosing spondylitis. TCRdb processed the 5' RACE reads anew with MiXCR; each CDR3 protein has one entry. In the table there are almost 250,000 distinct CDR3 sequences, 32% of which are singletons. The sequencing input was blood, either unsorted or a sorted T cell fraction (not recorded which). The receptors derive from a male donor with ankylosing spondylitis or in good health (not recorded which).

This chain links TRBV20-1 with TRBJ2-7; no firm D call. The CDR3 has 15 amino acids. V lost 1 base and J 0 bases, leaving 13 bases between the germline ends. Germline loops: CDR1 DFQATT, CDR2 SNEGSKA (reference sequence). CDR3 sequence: CSARVPGRISYEQYF. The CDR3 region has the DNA TGCAGTGCTAGAGTTCCCGGACGGATCTCCTACGAGCAGTACTTC.

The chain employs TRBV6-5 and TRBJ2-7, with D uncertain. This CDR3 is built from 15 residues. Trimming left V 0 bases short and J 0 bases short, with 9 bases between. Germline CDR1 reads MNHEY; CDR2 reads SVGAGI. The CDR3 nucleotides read TGTGCCAGCAGTTACTCTCGGCGAAGCTCCTACGAGCAGTACTTC. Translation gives CASSYSRRSSYEQYF.

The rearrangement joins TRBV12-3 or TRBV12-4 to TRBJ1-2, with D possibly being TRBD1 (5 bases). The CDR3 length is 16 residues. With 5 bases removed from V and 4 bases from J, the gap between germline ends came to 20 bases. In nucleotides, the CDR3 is TGTGCCAGCAGTCTTTTGGGACCGGACATTACCTATGGCTACACCTTC. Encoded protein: CASSLLGPDITYGYTF.

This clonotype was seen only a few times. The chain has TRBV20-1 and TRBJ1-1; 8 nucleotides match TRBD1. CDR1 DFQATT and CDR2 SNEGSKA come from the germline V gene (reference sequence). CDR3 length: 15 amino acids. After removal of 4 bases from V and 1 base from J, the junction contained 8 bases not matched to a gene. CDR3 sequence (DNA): TGCAGTGCTACTGTTGGGACAGGCGGGAACACTGAAGCTTTCTTT. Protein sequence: CSATVGTGGNTEAFF.

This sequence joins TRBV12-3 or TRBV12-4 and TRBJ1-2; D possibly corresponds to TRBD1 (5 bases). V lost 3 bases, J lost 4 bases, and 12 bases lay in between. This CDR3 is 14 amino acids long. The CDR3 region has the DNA TGTGCCAGCAGTTTCTCGGGGCGTCCCTATGGCTACACCTTC. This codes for CASSFSGRPYGYTF.

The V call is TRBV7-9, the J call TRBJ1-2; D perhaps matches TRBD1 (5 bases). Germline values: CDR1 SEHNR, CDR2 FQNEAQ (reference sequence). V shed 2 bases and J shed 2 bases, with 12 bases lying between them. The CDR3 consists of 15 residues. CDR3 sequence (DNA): TGTGCCAGCAGCTTACATGGGACGGACAACTATGGCTACACCTTC. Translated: CASSLHGTDNYGYTF.

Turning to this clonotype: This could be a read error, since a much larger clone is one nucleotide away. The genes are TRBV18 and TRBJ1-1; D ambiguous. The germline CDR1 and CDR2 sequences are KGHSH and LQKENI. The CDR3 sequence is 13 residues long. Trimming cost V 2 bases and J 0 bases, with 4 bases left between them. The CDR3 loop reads CASSPVVNTEAFF. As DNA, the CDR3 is TGTGCCAGCTCACCAGTTGTGAACACTGAAGCTTTCTTT. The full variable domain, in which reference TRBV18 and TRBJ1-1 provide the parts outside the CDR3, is NAGVMQNPRHLVRRRGQEARLRCSPMKGHSHVYWYRQLPEEGLKFMVYLQKENIIDESGMPKERFSAEFPKEGPSILRIQQVVRGDSAAYFCASSPVVNTEAFFGQGTRLTVV.

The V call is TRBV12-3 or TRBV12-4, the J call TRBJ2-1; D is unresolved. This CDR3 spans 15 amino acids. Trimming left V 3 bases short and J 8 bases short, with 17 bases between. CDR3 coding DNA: TGTGCCAGCAGTTTTGGGATCACCTATACGTATGAGCAGTTCTTC. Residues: CASSFGITYTYEQFF.

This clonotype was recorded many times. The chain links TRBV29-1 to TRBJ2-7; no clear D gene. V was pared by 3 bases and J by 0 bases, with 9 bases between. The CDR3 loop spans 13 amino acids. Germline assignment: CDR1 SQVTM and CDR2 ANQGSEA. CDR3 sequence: CSVDLDGSYEQYF. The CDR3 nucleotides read TGCAGCGTTGACTTGGACGGCTCCTACGAGCAGTACTTC.

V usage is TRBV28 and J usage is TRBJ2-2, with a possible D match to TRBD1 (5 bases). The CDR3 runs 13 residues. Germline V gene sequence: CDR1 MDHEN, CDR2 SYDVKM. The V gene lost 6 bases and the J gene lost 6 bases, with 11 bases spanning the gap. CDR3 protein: CASSVRVPGELFF. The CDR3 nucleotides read TGTGCCAGCAGCGTCAGGGTACCCGGGGAGCTGTTTTTT.

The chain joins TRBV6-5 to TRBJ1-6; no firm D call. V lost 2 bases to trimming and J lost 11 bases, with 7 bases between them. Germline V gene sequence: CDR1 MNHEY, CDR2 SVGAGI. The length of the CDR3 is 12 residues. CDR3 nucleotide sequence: TGTGCCAGCAGTTACGGGGAGGCACCCCTCCACTTT. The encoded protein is CASSYGEAPLHF.

The CDR3 sequence is CSVEDLGNEQFF. The CDR3 region has the DNA TGCAGCGTTGAAGATCTTGGGAATGAGCAGTTCTTC. This rearrangement joins TRBV29-1 to TRBJ2-1; D is ambiguous. The V end was cut by 0 bases, the J end by 7 bases, with 7 bases between. From germline, CDR1 is SQVTM and CDR2 ANQGSEA. The CDR3 has 12 residues.

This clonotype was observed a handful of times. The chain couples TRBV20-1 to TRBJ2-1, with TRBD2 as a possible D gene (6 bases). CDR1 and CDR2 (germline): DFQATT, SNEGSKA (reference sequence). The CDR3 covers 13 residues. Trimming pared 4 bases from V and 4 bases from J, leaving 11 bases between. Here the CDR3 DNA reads TGCAGTGCTAAAGTCGCGGGGTACAATGAGCAGTTCTTC. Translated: CSAKVAGYNEQFF.

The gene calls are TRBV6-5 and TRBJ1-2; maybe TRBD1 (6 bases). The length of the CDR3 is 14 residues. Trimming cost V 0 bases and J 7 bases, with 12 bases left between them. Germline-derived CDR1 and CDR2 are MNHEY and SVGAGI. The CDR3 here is CASSYSQGQSGYTF. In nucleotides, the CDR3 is TGTGCCAGCAGTTACTCTCAGGGGCAGTCTGGCTACACCTTC.

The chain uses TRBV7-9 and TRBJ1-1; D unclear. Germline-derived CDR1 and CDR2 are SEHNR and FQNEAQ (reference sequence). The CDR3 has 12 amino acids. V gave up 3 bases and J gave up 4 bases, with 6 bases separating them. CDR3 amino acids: CASSFQPTEAFF. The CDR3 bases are TGTGCCAGCAGCTTTCAGCCCACTGAAGCTTTCTTT.

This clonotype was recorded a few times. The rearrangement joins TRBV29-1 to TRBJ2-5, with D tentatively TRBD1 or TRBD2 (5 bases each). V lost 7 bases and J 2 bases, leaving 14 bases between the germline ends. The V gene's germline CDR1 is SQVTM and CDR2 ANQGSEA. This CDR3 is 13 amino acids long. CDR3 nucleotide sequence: TGCAGCGCGGGGAAGGGACCGCAAGAGACCCAGTACTTC. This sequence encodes CSAGKGPQETQYF.

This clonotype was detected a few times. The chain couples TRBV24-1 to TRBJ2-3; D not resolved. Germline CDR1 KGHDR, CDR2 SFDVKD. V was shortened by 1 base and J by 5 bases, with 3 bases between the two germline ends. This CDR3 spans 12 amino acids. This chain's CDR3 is CATSDFVDTQYF. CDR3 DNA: TGTGCCACCAGTGATTTCGTAGATACGCAGTATTTT.

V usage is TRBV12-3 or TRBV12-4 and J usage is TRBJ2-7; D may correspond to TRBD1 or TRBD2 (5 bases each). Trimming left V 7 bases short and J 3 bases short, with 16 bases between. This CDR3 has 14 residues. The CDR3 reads CASNSRDGYYEQYF. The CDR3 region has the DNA TGTGCCAGCAATTCCCGGGACGGCTACTACGAGCAGTACTTC.

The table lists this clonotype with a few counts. This CDR3 reads CASSFRGEIGELFF. The CDR3 DNA reads as TGTGCCAGCAGTTTTCGAGGGGAGATCGGGGAGCTGTTTTTT. This sequence joins TRBV12-3 or TRBV12-4 and TRBJ2-2; D possibly uses TRBD1 or TRBD2 (5 bases each). The CDR3 covers 14 residues. Trimming stripped 3 bases from V and 7 bases from J, with 12 bases between.

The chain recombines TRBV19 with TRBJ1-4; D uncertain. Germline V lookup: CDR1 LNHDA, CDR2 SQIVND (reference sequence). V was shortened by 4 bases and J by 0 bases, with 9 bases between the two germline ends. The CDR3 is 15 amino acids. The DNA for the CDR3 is TGTGCCAGTAGTACCTGGACTGCAACTAATGAAAAACTGTTTTTT. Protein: CASSTWTATNEKLFF.

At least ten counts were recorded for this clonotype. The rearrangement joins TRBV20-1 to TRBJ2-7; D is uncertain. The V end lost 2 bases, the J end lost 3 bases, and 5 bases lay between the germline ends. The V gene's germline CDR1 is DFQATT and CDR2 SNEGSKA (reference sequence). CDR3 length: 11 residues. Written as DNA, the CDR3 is TGCAGTGCTAGAATCCTCTACGAGCAGTACTTC. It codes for CSARILYEQYF.

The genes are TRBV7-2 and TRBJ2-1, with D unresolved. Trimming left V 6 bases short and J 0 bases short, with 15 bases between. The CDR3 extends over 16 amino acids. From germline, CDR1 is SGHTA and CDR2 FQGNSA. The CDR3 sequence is CASSPLDGSSYNEQFF. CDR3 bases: TGTGCCAGCAGTCCACTGGACGGAAGCTCCTACAATGAGCAGTTCTTC.

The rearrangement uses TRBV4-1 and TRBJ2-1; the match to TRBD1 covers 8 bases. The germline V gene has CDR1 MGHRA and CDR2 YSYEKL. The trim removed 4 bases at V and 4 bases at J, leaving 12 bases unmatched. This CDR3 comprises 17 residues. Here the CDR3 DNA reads TGCGCCAGCAGCCCCTCCTCGGGACAGGTTGTGTACAATGAGCAGTTCTTC. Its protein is CASSPSSGQVVYNEQFF.

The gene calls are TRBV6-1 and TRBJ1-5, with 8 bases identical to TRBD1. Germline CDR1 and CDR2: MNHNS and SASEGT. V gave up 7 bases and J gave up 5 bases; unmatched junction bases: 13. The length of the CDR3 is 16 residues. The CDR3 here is CASNLRGRPGDQPQHF. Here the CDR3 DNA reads TGTGCCAGCAATCTCAGGGGGCGGCCCGGCGATCAGCCCCAGCATTTT.

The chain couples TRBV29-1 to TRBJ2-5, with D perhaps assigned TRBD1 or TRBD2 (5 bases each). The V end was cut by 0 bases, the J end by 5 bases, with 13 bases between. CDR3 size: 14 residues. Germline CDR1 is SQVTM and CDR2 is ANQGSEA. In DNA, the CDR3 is TGCAGCGTTGAAGATGGCGGGTGGGGGGAGACCCAGTACTTC. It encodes CSVEDGGWGETQYF.

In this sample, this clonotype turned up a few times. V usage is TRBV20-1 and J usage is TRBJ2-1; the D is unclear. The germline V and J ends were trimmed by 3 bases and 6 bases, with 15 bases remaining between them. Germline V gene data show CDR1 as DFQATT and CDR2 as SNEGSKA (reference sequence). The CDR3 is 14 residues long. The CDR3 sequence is CSARPSNWVNEQFF. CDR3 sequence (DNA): TGCAGTGCTAGGCCCTCCAATTGGGTCAATGAGCAGTTCTTC.

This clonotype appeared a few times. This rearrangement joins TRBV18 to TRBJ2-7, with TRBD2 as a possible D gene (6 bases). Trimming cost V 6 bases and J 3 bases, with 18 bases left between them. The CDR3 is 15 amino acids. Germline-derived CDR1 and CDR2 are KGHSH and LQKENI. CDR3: CASSRLVEGSYEQYF. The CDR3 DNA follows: TGTGCCAGCTCGCGCCTTGTGGAGGGTAGCTACGAGCAGTACTTC.